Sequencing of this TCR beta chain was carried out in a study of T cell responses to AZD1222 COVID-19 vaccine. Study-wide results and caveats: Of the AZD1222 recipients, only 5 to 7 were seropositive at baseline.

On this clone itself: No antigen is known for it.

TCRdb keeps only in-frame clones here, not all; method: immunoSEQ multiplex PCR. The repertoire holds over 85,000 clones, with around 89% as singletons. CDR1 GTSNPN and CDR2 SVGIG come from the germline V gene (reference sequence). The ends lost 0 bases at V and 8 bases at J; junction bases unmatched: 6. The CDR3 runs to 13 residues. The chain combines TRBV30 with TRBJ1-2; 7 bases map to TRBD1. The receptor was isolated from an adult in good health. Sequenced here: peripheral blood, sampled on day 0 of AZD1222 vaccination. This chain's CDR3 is CAWSVKGAQGYTF. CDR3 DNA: TGTGCCTGGAGTGTTAAGGGGGCGCAGGGCTACACCTTC.